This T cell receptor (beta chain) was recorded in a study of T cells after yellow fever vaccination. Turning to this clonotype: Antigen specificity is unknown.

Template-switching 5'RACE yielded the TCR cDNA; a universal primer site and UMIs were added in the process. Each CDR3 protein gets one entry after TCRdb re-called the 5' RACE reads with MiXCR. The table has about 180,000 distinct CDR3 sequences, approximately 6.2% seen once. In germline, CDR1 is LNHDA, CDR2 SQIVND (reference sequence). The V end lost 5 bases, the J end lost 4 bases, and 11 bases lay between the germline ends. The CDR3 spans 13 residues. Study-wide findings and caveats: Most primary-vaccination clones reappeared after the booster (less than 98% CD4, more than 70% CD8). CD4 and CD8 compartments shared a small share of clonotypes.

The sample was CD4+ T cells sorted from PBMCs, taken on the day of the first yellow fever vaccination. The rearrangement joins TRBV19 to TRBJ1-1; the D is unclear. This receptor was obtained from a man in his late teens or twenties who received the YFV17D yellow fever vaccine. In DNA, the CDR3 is TGTGCCAGTAGTCAGGCGACGGGCACTGAAGCTTTCTTT. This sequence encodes CASSQATGTEAFF.